This T cell receptor beta chain was identified during a study of T cell responses to AZD1222 COVID-19 vaccine (TCRdb year 2021). About the investigation overall: A total of around 240 trial participants underwent TCR sequencing, of whom around 200 received two doses of AZD1222 and about 26 received two doses of the MenACWY control vaccine. Trial participants were enrolled into age subgroups of 18-55, 56-69 and 70-plus years, which contained about 150, 28 and 57 TCR-sequenced participants, respectively.

The CDR3 regions of human TCRbeta chains were analyzed by immunosequencing. Turning to the authors' computational methods: Repertoire TCRs were checked for matches against a reference library of SARS-CoV-2-specific TCRs that had been generated using the MIRA antigen-specificity platform. Breadth was defined as the fraction of unique TCRs that were SARS-CoV-2-associated. Depth was defined as the fraction of total T cells that were SARS-CoV-2-associated. Each spike-specific TCR was assigned to its reactive spike region and to a CD4 or CD8 class using the MIRA data. Log10-transformed breadth and depth values were compared by one-way ANOVA with Sidak's multiple comparisons tests. The table was pulled from immuneACCESS by TCRdb, which kept in-frame rearrangements only. Such tables lose some clones; where checked, under half of the loss comes from unresolved V genes, and the rest has no known cause. V and J calls and clone size are given by that table; D and trimming were obtained from the DNA. Present in this sample are over 150,000 clones, around 90% of which were seen just once. The biggest ten clones account for around 1% of the sample.

Overall results and qualifications from the work: Only a handful of AZD1222 recipients were SARS-CoV-2 seropositive at baseline, limiting conclusions about previously exposed vaccinees. Most participants were white British and females outnumbered males, and the authors suggested that clonal diversity may have been underestimated. Vaccine-associated CD4 TCRs spanned the whole spike protein, with dominant responses in regions 160-218 and 743-854. Nearly half of unique spike-specific TCRs reportedly recognized epitopes outside regions mutated in the B.1.351 and B.1.1.7 variants. In the small 56-69-year group, the increase in depth fell short of significance, most likely because of low power. Because no day 14 peak-response samples were available, the repertoires could be characterized only after the peak T cell response. A significant rise in spike-specific TCR breadth and depth was observed after two AZD1222 doses relative to day 0 and relative to MenACWY recipients.

The label giving this sample's time point can be read as: about 28 days (+/-7) after the second vaccine dose. Because spike-specific TCR depth and breadth did not differ between the two schedules, AZD1222 recipients who got a second dose at roughly 4 weeks were pooled with those who got a second dose at roughly 12 weeks. Vaccinee samples came from UK trials COV001 and COV002, including a single-blind randomized controlled phase 2/3 trial of AZD1222 (ChAdOx1 nCoV-19) in healthy adults. For TCRbeta chain sequencing, PBMC samples from trial participants were taken at day 0 and at day 28 after the second dose. Comment on this clone: Its target antigen remains unknown. No much larger clone is present one base from it, and per-base qualities are unavailable.

The CDR3, cysteine through phenylalanine, is 15 amino acids long. Of all the DNA, just the CDR3 is kept, 45 bases in frame from base 1. Reading the germline V gene (reference sequence) gives CDR1 SEHNR and CDR2 FQNEAQ. V is cut by 4 bases and J by 3 bases, and the space between the germline ends is 13 bases. The receptor was derived from an adult who received the AZD1222 COVID-19 vaccine. The chain couples TRBV7-9 to TRBJ2-1, and perhaps TRBD1 as D gene, on 6 matching bases. Sequenced here: peripheral blood, sampled 28 days after the second AZD1222 dose. The CDR3 region has the sequence CASSSTGPGYNEQFF. The nucleotide sequence reads TGTGCCAGCAGCTCTACAGGGCCGGGCTACAATGAGCAGTTCTTC.